The clone carrying this T cell receptor beta chain was detected a few times. Its antigen is unknown. The entry originates in a study of cytomegalovirus exposure and HLA in healthy donors. PCR primers comprised 60 Vbeta and 13 Jbeta primers. Produced via immunoSEQ multiplex PCR; TCRdb's table is partial and in-frame only. The sample contains about 120,000 clones, roughly 17% of which appear only once. Whole-study findings and limits: Among immune exposure information, only CMV serostatus was available. Most TCR sequences were seen very rarely across donors, but some public TCRs occurred in many. Productive status was seen about 90% or about 30% of the time for most TCR beta V segments in an earlier analysis. Later on, analysis showed that most CMV-associated TCR beta chains appeared to be HLA-restricted.

This sequence originates from a female donor in good health and CMV-seropositive. The specimen sequenced was PBMCs.

DNA of the CDR3: TGTGCCAGCAGTGAAACCTCGGTGTACAATGAGCAGTTCTTC. Amino acid sequence: CASSETSVYNEQFF. The chain employs TRBV2 and TRBJ2-1; D remains ambiguous. The V gene lost 2 bases and the J gene lost 4 bases, with 9 bases spanning the gap. CDR1 is SNHLY and CDR2 is FYNNEI in the germline V gene. The CDR3 is 14 residues long.